A selection of T cell receptor beta chains follows, all from one sample in a study of radiation and T cells in renal cell carcinoma. Assay used: immunoSEQ multiplex PCR; TCRdb lists only in-frame clones, some missing. The table shows about 50,000 clones, with 75% to 85% occurring only once. Here the sequenced sample was blood, taken from a patient whose treatment included radiotherapy and nephrectomy. All receptors derive from an older woman with renal cell carcinoma. Each CDR3 is given with its conserved first and last residue. Each record gives: clone size, D gene, V gene, J gene, CDR3 protein, CDR3 DNA. The D gene is left open where the match is weak. Rows give clone size only sometimes, using once, few, many, or a class for an expanded clone.

NA,TRBD2,TRBV18,TRBJ2-2,CASSPRSGADTGELFF,TGTGCCAGCTCACCACGAAGCGGGGCTGACACCGGGGAGCTGTTTTTT
NA,NA,TRBV18,TRBJ2-5,CASSPPGVSQETQYF,TGTGCCAGCTCACCACCGGGAGTGTCCCAAGAGACCCAGTACTTC
NA,NA,TRBV5-8,TRBJ1-5,CASSFANNQPQHF,TGTGCCAGCAGCTTTGCGAACAATCAGCCCCAGCATTTT
few,NA,TRBV5-1,TRBJ2-5,CATKGGGRGRETQYF,TGCGCCACCAAAGGGGGGGGCCGCGGCAGGGAGACCCAGTACTTC
NA,NA,TRBV7-6,TRBJ2-5,CASSLAGTLQETQYF,TGTGCCAGCAGCTTGGCCGGGACTCTCCAAGAGACCCAGTACTTC
NA,NA,TRBV6-6,TRBJ1-4,CASHRATNEKLFF,TGTGCCAGTCACAGGGCAACTAATGAAAAACTGTTTTTT
NA,NA,TRBV6-4,TRBJ2-3,CASSDFGPVGDTQYF,TGTGCCAGCAGTGACTTTGGGCCGGTAGGAGATACGCAGTATTTT
NA,TRBD1,TRBV7-9,TRBJ2-7,CASSSSDRGLEQYF,TGTGCCAGCAGCTCCTCGGACAGGGGGCTCGAGCAGTACTTC
NA,NA,TRBV7-8,TRBJ1-4,CASSSLTGTANEKLFF,TGTGCCAGCAGCTCCCTTACAGGGACGGCTAATGAAAAACTGTTTTTT
once,NA,TRBV10-3,TRBJ1-2,CATRPGDYGYTF,TGTGCCACCCGCCCAGGGGACTATGGCTACACCTTC
NA,NA,TRBV7-9,TRBJ2-6,CASSLFSGANVLTF,TGTGCCAGCAGCTTGTTCTCTGGGGCCAACGTCCTGACTTTC
NA,NA,TRBV4-1,TRBJ2-6,CASSRAVGNVLTF,TGCGCCAGCAGCCGGGCCGTTGGCAACGTCCTGACTTTC
once,NA,TRBV6-1,TRBJ2-7,CASSAAGAVGYEQYF,TGTGCCAGCAGCGCGGCGGGGGCTGTGGGCTACGAGCAGTACTTC
once,NA,TRBV6-5,TRBJ1-1,CASSYEGMNTEAFF,TGTGCCAGCAGTTACGAGGGAATGAACACTGAAGCTTTCTTT
NA,NA,TRBV5-1,TRBJ2-3,CASSGPTPTDTQYF,TGCGCCAGCAGCGGGCCAACACCAACAGATACGCAGTATTTT
NA,NA,TRBV10-1,TRBJ1-1,CASAATVNTEAFF,TGCGCCAGCGCCGCGACGGTGAACACTGAAGCTTTCTTT
once,NA,TRBV5-1,TRBJ2-2,CASSLGRPGELFF,TGCGCCAGCAGCTTGGGGAGGCCCGGGGAGCTGTTTTTT
NA,TRBD1,TRBV6-6,TRBJ2-5,CASSPPGQGIKETQYF,TGTGCCAGCAGTCCCCCGGGACAGGGGATTAAGGAGACCCAGTACTTC
NA,NA,TRBV5-6,TRBJ2-7,CASSSTSLPYEQYF,TGTGCCAGCAGCTCCACATCACTGCCCTACGAGCAGTACTTC
NA,TRBD2,TRBV7-2,TRBJ2-7,CASSLTPTSGSGEQYF,TGTGCCAGCAGCTTAACCCCCACTAGCGGGAGTGGCGAGCAGTACTTC
few,NA,TRBV2,TRBJ1-5,CASSGTIDQPQHF,TGTGCCAGCAGTGGGACAATCGATCAGCCCCAGCATTTT
NA,TRBD1,TRBV7-9,TRBJ2-1,CASNQGENEQFF,TGTGCCAGCAACCAGGGGGAGAATGAGCAGTTCTTC
NA,TRBD2,TRBV19,TRBJ2-7,CASSIDGTSPMQYF,TGTGCCAGTAGTATAGACGGGACTAGTCCGATGCAGTACTTC
NA,NA,TRBV27,TRBJ2-7,CASSSGVEQYF,TGTGCCAGCAGTTCCGGGGTGGAGCAGTACTTC
once,NA,TRBV13,TRBJ1-2,CASSLAGPYGYTF,TGTGCCAGCAGCTTAGCAGGACCGTATGGCTACACCTTC
NA,NA,TRBV2,TRBJ2-2,CASKGDYTGELFF,TGTGCCAGCAAGGGAGACTACACCGGGGAGCTGTTTTTT